This TCR beta chain was identified during a study of T cell responses to AZD1222 COVID-19 vaccine. Regarding the study as a whole: Just five or six AZD1222 recipients were seropositive at baseline. White British donors predominated, females outnumbered males, and clonal diversity was possibly underestimated.

This CDR3 is 11 amino acids long. Per the germline V gene, CDR1 is MDHEN and CDR2 is SYDVKM. V was trimmed by 5 bases and J by 3 bases, leaving 1 base between them. The repertoire was sequenced with immunoSEQ multiplex PCR; TCRdb's copy has only in-frame clones and lacks some. The sample shows 160,000 or so clones, 94% of them seen only once. Concerning this clone: What it binds is not known.

The starting material was peripheral blood, obtained 28 days after the second AZD1222 dose. V is TRBV28 and J is TRBJ1-4; D remains ambiguous. This receptor was obtained from an adult who received the AZD1222 COVID-19 vaccine. CDR3 in DNA: TGTGCCAGCAGTCCTAATGAAAAACTGTTTTTT. It codes for CASSPNEKLFF.